This is a list of T cell receptor beta chains from one sample in a study of shared clonotypes between healthy human individuals. Assay used: immunoSEQ multiplex PCR; TCRdb lists only in-frame clones, some missing. The data contain millions of clones, 93% of them singletons. The sequenced material came from naive CD8+ T cells from PBMCs. These receptors all come from a man younger than 35 in good health. Some clones in this sample may be carry-over from other donors' samples. Each CDR3 is given with its conserved first and last residue. Each record gives: CDR3 DNA, CDR3 protein, D gene, J gene, clone size, V gene. D genes are given only for firm matches. A row's size may be missing; if present it is once, few, many or a size class.

TGTGCCAGCAGTCTGACGGAGAACTATGGCTACACCTTC CASSLTENYGYTF NA TRBJ1-2 NA TRBV27
TGTGCCAGCCGGGCGTCCTACAATGAGCAGTTCTTC CASRASYNEQFF NA TRBJ2-1 once TRBV7-2
TGTGCCTGGAGACTCACCGGGGGGAATCAGCCCCAGCATTTT CAWRLTGGNQPQHF NA TRBJ1-5 NA TRBV30
TGCGCCAGCAGCCAAGGGTTCGGGGGGACAGGGAATTCGAATGAGCAGTTCTTC CASSQGFGGTGNSNEQFF TRBD1 TRBJ2-1 NA TRBV4-3
TGTGCCAGTACCCCTGGGACTAGCGGGGACACAGATACGCAGTATTTT CASTPGTSGDTDTQYF TRBD2 TRBJ2-3 NA TRBV19
TGCAGCTATCGACTAGCGGGAGGATGGTATGAGCAGTTCTTC CSYRLAGGWYEQFF TRBD2 TRBJ2-1 once TRBV29-1
TGCAGCGTTGTCGGGGGGCAGGTAAATGAGCAGTTCTTC CSVVGGQVNEQFF NA TRBJ2-1 once TRBV29-1
TGCAGCGCCCTGGGCAGCCAATACGAGCAGTACTTC CSALGSQYEQYF NA TRBJ2-7 NA TRBV29-1
TGTGCCAGCAGTTATACAGGATTACTCCTAGACGAGCAGTACTTC CASSYTGLLLDEQYF NA TRBJ2-7 NA TRBV27
TGTGCCAGCAGTCTCCCGGGGTGGCAAAGCAATCAGCCCCAGCATTTT CASSLPGWQSNQPQHF NA TRBJ1-5 NA TRBV28
TGTGCCAGCAGCTTGGTCGACGGTTACGAGCAGTACTTC CASSLVDGYEQYF NA TRBJ2-7 NA TRBV7-2
TGTGCCAGCAGTCCCAGGGCCCCTTACGAGCAGTACTTC CASSPRAPYEQYF NA TRBJ2-7 once TRBV6-1
TGCGCCAGCAGTTACACCGGGGGATACAATGAGCAGTTCTTC CASSYTGGYNEQFF NA TRBJ2-1 NA TRBV5-1
TGCGCCAGCAGCCAAGATCACTTGGGCATCCAGCCCCAGCATTTT CASSQDHLGIQPQHF NA TRBJ1-5 NA TRBV4-1
TGTGCCAGCAGCTTTGGTCTAGCGGTGAACACCGGGGAGCTGTTTTTT CASSFGLAVNTGELFF TRBD2 TRBJ2-2 NA TRBV5-4
TGTGCCAGCAGCTTAGTACGGGACAGGGCCGGGTACTTC CASSLVRDRAGYF TRBD1 TRBJ2-5 NA TRBV28
TGCGCCAGCAGCCTCGGTCCATCCGGGACTGTCGACCGGGAGCAGTTCTTC CASSLGPSGTVDREQFF NA TRBJ2-1 NA TRBV4-3
TGTGCCAGCAGTTATGGGACAGAGAGCTCCTACGAGCAGTACTTC CASSYGTESSYEQYF TRBD1 TRBJ2-7 NA TRBV6-5
TGTGCCAGCAGCCCCGATGCAGGCCGAGAGACCGGGGAGCTGTTTTTT CASSPDAGRETGELFF NA TRBJ2-2 once TRBV7-9